The 10 T cell receptor beta chains below were found in one sample sequenced in a study of OX40 agonist ivuxolimab in advanced cancers. Profiling relied on immunoSEQ multiplex PCR, and the TCRdb table lists in-frame clones only, not all of them. The sample lists more than 55,000 clones, over 80% occurring once. The material was CD4+ or CD8+ T cells sorted from blood, obtained in a trial of the OX40 agonist ivuxolimab. The receptors here all came from an adult with an advanced solid tumor such as melanoma, head and neck, liver or kidney cancer.

The gene calls are TRBV21-1 and TRBJ2-7; the table's TRBD2 call for D was not verified on the DNA. TRBV21-1 is classified as a pseudogene. This CDR3 comprises 14 residues. The CDR3 protein is CASPAPGGSYEQYF. The CDR3 DNA reads as TGTGCCAGCCCCGCCCCCGGGGGATCCTACGAGCAGTACTTC.

V gene TRBV6-1 combines with J gene TRBJ2-7, with no clear D. The CDR3 runs to 13 residues. The germline V and J ends were trimmed by 4 bases and 6 bases, with 13 bases remaining between them. In germline, CDR1 is MNHNS, CDR2 SASEGT. The CDR3 region has the DNA TGTGCCAGCAGTGTGCGCAGATCCCCCGAGCAGTACTTC. Encoded protein: CASSVRRSPEQYF.

V usage is TRBV28 and J usage is TRBJ2-7; 9 bases are shared with TRBD2. V was clipped by 6 bases and J by 4 bases; unmatched bases: 7. The CDR3 spans 14 residues. From germline, CDR1 is MDHEN and CDR2 SYDVKM. The CDR3 nucleotides read TGTGCCAGCAGGGAAGGACTAGCGACATACGAGCAGTACTTC. This encodes CASREGLATYEQYF.

The rearrangement joins TRBV5-1 to TRBJ2-5; 9 bases line up with TRBD2. Trimming removed 4 bases from V and 2 bases from J; junction bases left unmatched: 6. Germline-derived CDR1 and CDR2 are SGHRS and YFSETQ. The CDR3 loop spans 15 amino acids. In DNA, the CDR3 is TGCGCCAGCAGCATTAGCGGGAGTTGGCAAGAGACCCAGTACTTC. Translated, it gives CASSISGSWQETQYF. Full variable domain (outside the CDR3, taken from reference TRBV5-1 and TRBJ2-5): KAGVTQTPRYLIKTRGQQVTLSCSPISGHRSVSWYQQTPGQGLQFLFEYFSETQRNKGNFPGRFSGRQFSNSRSEMNVSTLELGDSALYLCASSISGSWQETQYFGPGTRLLVL.

In the case of this clone: The sample contains more than one DNA sequence encoding this CDR3. The chain employs TRBV7-9 and TRBJ1-3; D is undetermined. Looked up from germline, CDR1 is SEHNR and CDR2 is FQNEAQ (reference sequence). Trimming removed 2 bases at V and 0 bases at J, with 8 bases between. The CDR3 is 15 residues long. CDR3 nucleotide sequence: TGTGCCAGCAGCTTACAGGCGGGCTCTGGAAACACCATATATTTT. Its protein product is CASSLQAGSGNTIYF.

The chain combines TRBV5-1 with TRBJ2-5; perhaps TRBD1 as D (5 bases). Per germline, CDR1 SGHRS and CDR2 YFSETQ. The V end lost 1 base, the J end lost 2 bases, and 12 bases lay between the germline ends. This CDR3 spans 15 amino acids. The CDR3 nucleotides read TGCGCCAGCAGCTTGCCGGACACCGGACAAGAGACCCAGTACTTC. Translation gives CASSLPDTGQETQYF.

The V call is TRBV19, the J call TRBJ1-6, with a weak D call TRBD1 (5 bases). The CDR3 has 14 residues. V was clipped by 7 bases and J by 5 bases, with 12 bases between them. Germline CDR1 and CDR2: LNHDA and SQIVND (reference sequence). For the CDR3, the DNA is TGTGCCAGTAAGGGAGGGACCAATAATTCACCCCTCCACTTT. Its protein is CASKGGTNNSPLHF.

The chain uses TRBV2 and TRBJ1-1; no reliable D call. The CDR3 spans 16 residues. Trimming left V 6 bases short and J 0 bases short, with 17 bases between. The V gene's germline CDR1 is SNHLY and CDR2 FYNNEI. The CDR3 sequence: CASSATAPELNTEAFF. CDR3 DNA sequence: TGTGCCAGCAGCGCCACAGCGCCCGAGCTGAACACTGAAGCTTTCTTT.

V and J are TRBV5-5 and TRBJ1-1; maybe TRBD1 (5 bases). V gave up 0 bases and J gave up 3 bases, with 6 bases separating them. CDR1 and CDR2 from the germline V gene are SGHKS and YYEKEE (reference sequence). This CDR3 is 13 amino acids long. The CDR3, as DNA: TGTGCCAGCAGCTTGGGAGGGGACACTGAAGCTTTCTTT. The encoded protein is CASSLGGDTEAFF.

The CDR3 sequence: CASSAQRSYTGELFF. The CDR3 DNA follows: TGTGCCAGCAGTGCCCAGCGGTCCTACACCGGGGAGCTGTTTTTT. The chain couples TRBV2 to TRBJ2-2, with D perhaps matching TRBD2 (5 bases). V was cut by 4 bases and J by 3 bases, with 12 bases left in between. CDR3 length equals 15 residues. CDR1 is SNHLY, CDR2 FYNNEI, per germline.